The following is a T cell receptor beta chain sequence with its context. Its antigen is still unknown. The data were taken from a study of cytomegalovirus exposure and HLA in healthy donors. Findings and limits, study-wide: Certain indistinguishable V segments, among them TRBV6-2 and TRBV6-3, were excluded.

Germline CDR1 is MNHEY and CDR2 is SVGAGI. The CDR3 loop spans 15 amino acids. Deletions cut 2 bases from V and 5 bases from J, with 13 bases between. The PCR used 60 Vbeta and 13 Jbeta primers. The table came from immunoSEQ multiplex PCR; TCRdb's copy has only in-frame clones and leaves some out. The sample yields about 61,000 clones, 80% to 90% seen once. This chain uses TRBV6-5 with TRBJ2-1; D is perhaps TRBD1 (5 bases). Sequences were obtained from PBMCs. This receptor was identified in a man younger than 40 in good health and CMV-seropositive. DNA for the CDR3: TGTGCCAGCAGTTACGGCAGGGTTTTGGACAATGAGCAGTTCTTC. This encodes CASSYGRVLDNEQFF.